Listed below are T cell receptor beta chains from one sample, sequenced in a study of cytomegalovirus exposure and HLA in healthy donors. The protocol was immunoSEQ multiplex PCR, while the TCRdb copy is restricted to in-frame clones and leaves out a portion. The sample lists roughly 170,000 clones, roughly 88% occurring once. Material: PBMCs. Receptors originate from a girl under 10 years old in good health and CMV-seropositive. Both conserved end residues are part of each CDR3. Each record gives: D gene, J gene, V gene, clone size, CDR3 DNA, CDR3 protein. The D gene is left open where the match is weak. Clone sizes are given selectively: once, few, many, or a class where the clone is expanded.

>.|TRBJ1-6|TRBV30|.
TGTGCCTGGAGTAGGGGTTATAATTCACCCCTCCACTTT
CAWSRGYNSPLHF
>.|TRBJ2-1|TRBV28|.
TGTGCCAGCAGCCCCGCGGGTGGGGATGAGCAGTTCTTC
CASSPAGGDEQFF
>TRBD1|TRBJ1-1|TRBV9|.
TGTGCCAGCAGCGGAGGGACAGGGGTATCGAGGTTCTTT
CASSGGTGVSRFF
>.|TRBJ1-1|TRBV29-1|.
TGCAGCGTTGAAGGAGCCAGGGTGAACACTGAAGCTTTCTTT
CSVEGARVNTEAFF
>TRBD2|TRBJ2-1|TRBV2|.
TGTGCCAGCTCCCTTAGCGGGAGGTTGGCAAATGAGCAGTTCTTC
CASSLSGRLANEQFF
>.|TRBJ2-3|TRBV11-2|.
TGTGCCAGCAGCACGGGATACACAGATACGCAGTATTTT
CASSTGYTDTQYF
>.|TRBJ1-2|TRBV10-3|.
TGTGCCATCAGTGACCCGGGGGAGGGCTACACCTTC
CAISDPGEGYTF
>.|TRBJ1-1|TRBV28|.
TGTGCCAGCAGTTACATACGAAACACTGAAGCTTTCTTT
CASSYIRNTEAFF
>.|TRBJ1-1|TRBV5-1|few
TGCGCCAGCAGCTTACAGGGACGGGGAACTGAAGCTTTCTTT
CASSLQGRGTEAFF
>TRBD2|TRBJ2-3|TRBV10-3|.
TGTGCCATCAGTGATTCCGGGACGGGAGGGGGTAGCACAGATACGCAGTATTTT
CAISDSGTGGGSTDTQYF
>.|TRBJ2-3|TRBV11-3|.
TGTGCCAGCAGCTTAGTGCGGGTTATAGCAGATACGCAGTATTTT
CASSLVRVIADTQYF
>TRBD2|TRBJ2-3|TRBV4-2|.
TGTGCCAGCAGCCCACACCTGGCTAGCGGCTGGGAAGATACGCAGTATTTT
CASSPHLASGWEDTQYF
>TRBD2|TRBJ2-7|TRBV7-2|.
TGTGCCAGCAGCACGAGGACTAGCGGGGCCTACGAGCAGTACTTC
CASSTRTSGAYEQYF
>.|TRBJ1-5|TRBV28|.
TGTGCCAGCAGTCTCCGGCCTGGAGGGTTACAGCCCCAGCATTTT
CASSLRPGGLQPQHF
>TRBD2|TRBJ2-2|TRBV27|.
TGTGCCACACGAGAGCCGGGGGGGGACGGTTTGGCCGGGGAGCTGTTTTTT
CATREPGGDGLAGELFF
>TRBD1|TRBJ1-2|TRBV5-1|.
TGCGCCAGCAGCTTGGGACAGGGACGAGGCTACACCTTC
CASSLGQGRGYTF
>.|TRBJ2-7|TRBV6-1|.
TGTGCCAGCAGTGAAGCGCTCGGTTACGAGCAGTACTTC
CASSEALGYEQYF
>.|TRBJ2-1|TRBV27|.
TGTGCCAGCCTAAAGACAGGTCTGGGCAATGAGCAGTTCTTC
CASLKTGLGNEQFF
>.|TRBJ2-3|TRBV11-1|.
TGTGCCAGCAGGCCTAGCTGGGCCCCCACAGATACGCAGTATTTT
CASRPSWAPTDTQYF
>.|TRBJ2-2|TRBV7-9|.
TGTGCCAGCAGGATCGGGGGCGGGGAGCTGTTTTTT
CASRIGGGELFF
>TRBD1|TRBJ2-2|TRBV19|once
TGTGCCAGTAGTATAGATCTAGACTTTGGGGACAGGGGATTCCGGACCGGGGAGCTGTTTTTT
CASSIDLDFGDRGFRTGELFF
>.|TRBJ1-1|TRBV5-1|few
TGCGCCAGCAGCTTGGGGTCGGGGGACACTGAAGCTTTCTTT
CASSLGSGDTEAFF
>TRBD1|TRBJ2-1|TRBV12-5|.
TGTGCTAGTGGTCCCCCCGGCCAGGGGGCCTACAATGAGCAGTTCTTC
CASGPPGQGAYNEQFF
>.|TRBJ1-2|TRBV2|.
TGTGCCACCCGTTCAGCAGGGGCTAACTATGGCTACACCTTC
CATRSAGANYGYTF
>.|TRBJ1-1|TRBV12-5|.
TGTGCTAGTGGTTTCAGCCTCGGGATGGCTTTCTTT
CASGFSLGMAFF
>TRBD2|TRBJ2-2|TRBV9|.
TGTGCCAGCAGCCCCCGAACGGGAGGGAACACCGGGGAGCTGTTTTTT
CASSPRTGGNTGELFF
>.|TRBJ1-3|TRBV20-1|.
TGCAGTGCTAGTACCGGGGACACCATATATTTT
CSASTGDTIYF
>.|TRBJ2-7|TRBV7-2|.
TGTGCCAGCAGCTTAGCGAAGCGGGCTACCGAGCAGTACTTC
CASSLAKRATEQYF
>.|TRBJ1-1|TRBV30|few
TGTGCCTGGAGTCCAGGCCTTATGAACACTGAAGCTTTCTTT
CAWSPGLMNTEAFF
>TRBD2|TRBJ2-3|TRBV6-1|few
TGTGCCAGCAGCGGAGCGGGAGGAGGCGCAGATACGCAGTATTTT
CASSGAGGGADTQYF
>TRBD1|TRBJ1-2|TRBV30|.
TGTGCCTGGAGAGGAGGAGGGGGCGCCAGTGGCTACACCTTC
CAWRGGGGASGYTF
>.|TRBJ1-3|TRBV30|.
TGTGCCTGGAACGTAGGGGTATCTGGAAACACCATATATTTT
CAWNVGVSGNTIYF
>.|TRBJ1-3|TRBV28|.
TGTGCCGGGGGGGGCTCTGGAAACACCATATATTTT
CAGGGSGNTIYF
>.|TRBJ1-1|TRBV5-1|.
TGCGCCAGGCGGACCCCAGCGGGCACTGAAGCTTTCTTT
CARRTPAGTEAFF
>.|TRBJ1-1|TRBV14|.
TGTGCCAGCAGCCAAGTCTGGAACACTGAAGCTTTCTTT
CASSQVWNTEAFF
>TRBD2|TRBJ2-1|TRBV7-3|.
TGTGCCAGCAGCTTAGTGCGGGGGGGTGAGCAGTTCTTC
CASSLVRGGEQFF